A single sample is the source of the 14 T cell receptor beta chains below, sequenced in a study of OX40 agonist ivuxolimab in advanced cancers. The assay was immunoSEQ multiplex PCR, and TCRdb's table has in-frame clones only and misses some. The data show 35,000 to 45,000 clones, roughly 84% seen once. Material: CD4+ or CD8+ T cells sorted from blood, obtained in a trial of the OX40 agonist ivuxolimab. The receptors shown here come from an adult with an advanced solid tumor such as melanoma, head and neck, liver or kidney cancer.

The genes are TRBV5-8 and TRBJ2-7; 10 bases line up with TRBD2. The CDR3 runs to 14 residues. Germline CDR1 is SGHTS and CDR2 is YDEGEE. Losses at the gene ends were 7 bases for V and 2 bases for J; bases not matched to a gene: 6. CDR3 residues: CASFERGGPYEQYF. The DNA of the CDR3 is TGTGCCAGCTTCGAGCGGGGGGGACCCTACGAGCAGTACTTC.

The V call is TRBV7-9, the J call TRBJ1-2; D ambiguous. Germline V lookup: CDR1 SEHNR, CDR2 FQNEAQ (reference sequence). This CDR3 has 13 residues. With 6 bases removed from V and 0 bases from J, the gap between germline ends came to 8 bases. The CDR3 here is CASRPGTNYGYTF. DNA for the CDR3: TGTGCCAGCAGGCCCGGGACTAACTATGGCTACACCTTC.

The count of this clone is one. In nucleotides, the CDR3 is TGTGCCAGCAGCCCCGGACTAGCGGGGGGGCGACTCCAAGAGACCCAGTACTTC. This encodes CASSPGLAGGRLQETQYF. This rearrangement joins TRBV7-6 to TRBJ2-5, with TRBD2 matching 15 bases. The germline V gene encodes CDR1 SGHVS and CDR2 FNYEAQ. The CDR3 consists of 18 residues. The J segment lost 1 base and the V segment lost 5 bases, leaving 8 bases of the junction unmatched. The whole variable domain, filled in from reference TRBV7-6 and TRBJ2-5, reads GAGVSQSPRYKVTKRGQDVALRCDPISGHVSLYWYRQALGQGPEFLTYFNYEAQQDKSGLPNDRFSAERPEGSISTLTIQRTEQRDSAMYRCASSPGLAGGRLQETQYFGPGTRLLVL.

The genes are TRBV11-2 and TRBJ2-1, with 8 bases that match TRBD2. The germline V gene encodes CDR1 SGHAT and CDR2 FQNNGV. This CDR3 has 14 residues. V lost 1 base, J lost 8 bases, and 4 bases stayed unmatched. CDR3 bases: TGTGCCAGCAGCTTAGTTAGCGGGGACTATGAGCAGTTCTTC. Its protein product is CASSLVSGDYEQFF.

This clone was detected only once. The chain employs TRBV7-6 and TRBJ2-6; D is perhaps TRBD1 (6 bases). The length of the CDR3 is 18 residues. Per the germline V gene, CDR1 is SGHVS and CDR2 is FNYEAQ. Trimming took off 5 bases at V and 2 bases at J, with 19 bases between the two ends. This chain's CDR3 is CASSLFVQGFAGANVLTF. CDR3 in DNA: TGTGCCAGCAGCCTTTTTGTACAGGGCTTTGCTGGGGCCAACGTCCTGACTTTC. The entire variable domain, with the rest obtained from reference TRBV7-6 and TRBJ2-6, is as follows: GAGVSQSPRYKVTKRGQDVALRCDPISGHVSLYWYRQALGQGPEFLTYFNYEAQQDKSGLPNDRFSAERPEGSISTLTIQRTEQRDSAMYRCASSLFVQGFAGANVLTFGAGSRLTVL.

This clone has only a few counts. V is TRBV6-1 and J is TRBJ2-5, with TRBD2 matching over 12 bases. Germline CDR1 reads MNHNS; CDR2 reads SASEGT. The CDR3 totals 15 residues. V was pared by 2 bases and J by 2 bases, with 0 bases of the junction left unmatched. This CDR3 is CASSELAGGQETQYF. The CDR3 coding sequence is TGTGCCAGCAGTGAACTAGCGGGGGGGCAAGAGACCCAGTACTTC.

The gene calls are TRBV19 and TRBJ1-2, with a weak D call TRBD1 (6 bases). In germline, CDR1 is LNHDA, CDR2 SQIVND (reference sequence). V lost 4 bases to trimming and J lost 5 bases, with 20 bases between them. There are 16 residues in the CDR3. The chain's CDR3 is CASSTLSQGLRYGYTF. CDR3 DNA sequence: TGTGCCAGTAGTACCCTGTCCCAGGGGCTGAGGTATGGCTACACCTTC.

This chain connects TRBV28 to TRBJ1-5; the D is unclear. The CDR3 consists of 15 residues. V was pared by 5 bases and J by 1 base, with 12 bases between. Germline CDR1 is MDHEN and CDR2 is SYDVKM. The DNA for the CDR3 is TGTGCCAGCAGTCGCGACGGGGAGAGCAATCAGCCCCAGCATTTT. Its protein product is CASSRDGESNQPQHF.

The J gene is TRBJ2-3, the V gene TRBV6-1; D remains unclear. With 1 base removed from V and 2 bases from J, the gap between germline ends came to 1 base. CDR1 and CDR2 (germline): MNHNS, SASEGT. CDR3 length equals 12 residues. The CDR3 region is CASSEDTDTQYF. CDR3 DNA: TGTGCCAGCAGTGAAGACACAGATACGCAGTATTTT.

This clone was seen a handful of times. The chain recombines TRBV6-4 with TRBJ2-3, with a possible D match to TRBD2 (6 bases). V dropped 2 bases and J dropped 2 bases, with 11 bases sitting between them. The CDR3 has 15 amino acids. Looked up from germline, CDR1 is MRHNA and CDR2 is SNTAGT. The chain's CDR3 is CASSDGTGDTDTQYF. CDR3 coding DNA: TGTGCCAGCAGTGACGGGACGGGGGACACAGATACGCAGTATTTT.

This clone was seen once. The J gene is TRBJ2-7, the V gene TRBV9; 8 bases map to TRBD1. Germline V gene data show CDR1 as SGDLS and CDR2 as YYNGEE. After removal of 3 bases from V and 3 bases from J, the junction contained 8 bases not matched to a gene. The CDR3 runs 15 residues. The CDR3: CASSAGQGPFYEQYF. In DNA form, the CDR3 reads TGTGCCAGCAGCGCCGGACAGGGCCCCTTCTACGAGCAGTACTTC.

CDR3 DNA: TGTGCCAGCAGCTTAGGCCCGCTAGCGGGGGACTACGAGCAGTACGTC. This gives the protein CASSLGPLAGDYEQYV. The chain employs TRBV11-2 and TRBJ2-7, with 10 bases fitting TRBD2. CDR1 SGHAT and CDR2 FQNNGV come from the germline V gene. The CDR3 length is 16 residues. The trim removed 1 base at V and 3 bases at J, leaving 6 bases unmatched.

This clone is labeled as medium-sized. V gene TRBV6-1 combines with J gene TRBJ2-7; possibly TRBD2 for D (5 bases). The germline V and J ends were trimmed by 9 bases and 5 bases, with 20 bases remaining between them. The V gene's germline CDR1 is MNHNS and CDR2 SASEGT. The CDR3 runs to 14 residues. Here the CDR3 reads CARTPTRRRDEQYV. The CDR3 DNA is TGTGCCAGAACCCCAACCCGAAGGCGGGACGAGCAGTACGTC.

The chain employs TRBV5-1 and TRBJ2-7; D remains ambiguous. V was trimmed by 0 bases and J by 1 base, leaving 14 bases between them. Germline loops: CDR1 SGHRS, CDR2 YFSETQ. This CDR3 comprises 16 residues. The CDR3 protein is CASSLAGETFSYEQYF. The CDR3, as DNA: TGCGCCAGCAGCTTGGCCGGTGAAACTTTTTCCTACGAGCAGTACTTC.